Presented here are 27 T cell receptor beta chains from one specimen sequenced in a study of memory CD4+ T cells and cytomegalovirus serostatus. The method was immunoSEQ multiplex PCR; TCRdb's version includes in-frame clones alone and lacks a portion of them. Among some 59,000 clones, 82% were seen once, and the ten largest hold 0.88%. Single viable CD3+CD4+CD8-CD45RO+ cells were sorted as the memory CD4+ T cells. Sequencing was performed on memory CD4+ T cells from blood. The receptors were sampled from an adult in good health and CMV-seronegative.

The chain links TRBV2 to TRBJ2-2, with 8 nucleotides matching TRBD1. The CDR3 consists of 15 residues. Unmatched junction bases numbered 10, after V lost 8 bases and J lost 5 bases. Germline CDR1 SNHLY, CDR2 FYNNEI. CDR3 loop: CASGGTGRGTGELFF. Written as DNA, the CDR3 is TGTGCCAGCGGTGGGACAGGCCGGGGGACCGGGGAGCTGTTTTTT.

This chain links TRBV30 with TRBJ1-1; a possible D gene is TRBD1 (6 bases). This CDR3 has 12 residues. Germline CDR1 and CDR2: GTSNPN and SVGIG (reference sequence). V lost 3 bases to trimming and J lost 3 bases, with 8 bases between them. CDR3 amino acids: CAWRQGHTEAFF. DNA of the CDR3: TGTGCCTGGAGGCAGGGGCACACTGAAGCTTTCTTT.

The J gene is TRBJ2-1, the V gene TRBV5-4, with D hard to call. There are 14 residues in the CDR3. The V end lost 0 bases, the J end lost 5 bases, and 9 bases lay between the germline ends. The germline V gene has CDR1 SGHNT and CDR2 YYREEE (reference sequence). The CDR3 region has the DNA TGTGCCAGCAGCTTGGTCGTGGCAGACAATGAGCAGTTCTTC. Its protein product is CASSLVVADNEQFF.

V is TRBV2 and J is TRBJ2-3; D is possibly TRBD2 (6 bases). The germline V gene encodes CDR1 SNHLY and CDR2 FYNNEI. Trimming removed 8 bases at V and 0 bases at J, with 15 bases between. This CDR3 spans 15 amino acids. The CDR3 is CASVRGNPSTDTQYF. The DNA for the CDR3 is TGTGCCAGCGTGCGCGGGAACCCTAGCACAGATACGCAGTATTTT.

V is TRBV18 and J is TRBJ2-2; unclear D gene. CDR3 size: 14 residues. Germline V lookup: CDR1 KGHSH, CDR2 LQKENI. Deletions cut 4 bases from V and 6 bases from J, with 12 bases between. CDR3 sequence: CASSLYERSGELFF. CDR3 DNA: TGTGCCAGCTCACTTTATGAGAGGTCCGGGGAGCTGTTTTTT.

V usage is TRBV6-5 and J usage is TRBJ1-5; possibly TRBD1 for D (6 bases). The CDR3 loop spans 15 amino acids. Trimming took 0 bases from V and 5 from J, leaving 11 bases between them. Germline CDR1 is MNHEY and CDR2 is SVGAGI. CDR3 in amino acids: CASSYSRGGDQPQHF. As DNA, the CDR3 is TGTGCCAGCAGTTACTCGCGAGGGGGGGATCAGCCCCAGCATTTT.

The chain couples TRBV29-1 to TRBJ1-2; no clear D gene. Trimming cost V 3 bases and J 4 bases, with 18 bases left between them. CDR3 length: 15 residues. Germline lookup yields CDR1 SQVTM and CDR2 ANQGSEA. The CDR3 protein is CSVEVFGLSGYGYTF. The CDR3 DNA follows: TGCAGCGTTGAGGTTTTTGGTTTGAGTGGCTATGGCTACACCTTC.

The V and J genes are TRBV6-5 and TRBJ2-3, with 10 positions matching TRBD2. V shed 2 bases, J shed 2 bases, and the junction held 4 bases outside the gene matches. Germline values: CDR1 MNHEY, CDR2 SVGAGI. The CDR3 sequence is 16 residues long. In DNA form, the CDR3 reads TGTGCCAGCAGTTACCGGACTAGCGGAAACACAGATACGCAGTATTTT. Amino acids: CASSYRTSGNTDTQYF.

V and J are TRBV7-7 and TRBJ1-1, with unresolved D. This CDR3 contains 12 residues. V was pared by 3 bases and J by 5 bases, with 7 bases between. From germline, CDR1 is SSHAT and CDR2 FNYEAQ (reference sequence). The DNA for the CDR3 is TGTGCCAGCAGCTTTGGCAGGACTGAAGCTTTCTTT. As protein: CASSFGRTEAFF.

This clone was seen a few times. The chain links TRBV25-1 to TRBJ1-1; TRBD1 is a possible D gene (6 bases). V was pared by 1 base and J by 4 bases, with 7 bases between. Germline V gene sequence: CDR1 MGHDK, CDR2 SYGVNS. The CDR3 covers 13 residues. Here the CDR3 reads CASSEWGATEAFF. DNA for the CDR3: TGTGCCAGCAGTGAATGGGGGGCCACTGAAGCTTTCTTT.

J is TRBJ2-1 and V is TRBV19, with a possible D match to TRBD1 (6 bases). CDR1 is LNHDA and CDR2 is SQIVND in the germline V gene (reference sequence). Trimming removed 3 bases at V and 8 bases at J, with 17 bases between. The CDR3 is 15 amino acids. CDR3 sequence: CASSMGGQRKDEQFF. In DNA form, the CDR3 reads TGTGCCAGTAGTATGGGCGGACAGCGCAAAGATGAGCAGTTCTTC.

This clone was seen only a few times. The V gene is TRBV5-1, the J gene TRBJ1-1; D not resolved. V lost 3 bases and J lost 0, with 15 bases in between. The CDR3 extends over 16 amino acids. Per the germline V gene, CDR1 is SGHRS and CDR2 is YFSETQ. The CDR3 region is CASSSGPQPLNTEAFF. CDR3 in DNA: TGCGCCAGCAGCTCAGGCCCACAGCCCTTGAACACTGAAGCTTTCTTT.

This clone was observed a few times. J is TRBJ1-3 and V is TRBV5-1; D unclear. This CDR3 is built from 14 residues. The germline V gene encodes CDR1 SGHRS and CDR2 YFSETQ. V lost 0 bases, J lost 4 bases, and 8 bases lay in between. The CDR3 protein is CASSLGSTGNTIYF. The CDR3 DNA is TGCGCCAGCAGCTTGGGCTCAACCGGAAACACCATATATTTT.

This chain uses TRBV29-1 with TRBJ1-2; weak D call: TRBD1 (5 bases). V lost 7 bases, J lost 6 bases, and 24 bases lay in between. Per germline, CDR1 SQVTM and CDR2 ANQGSEA. The CDR3 has 15 amino acids. As DNA, the CDR3 is TGCAGCGGATCCCGGGATTGGGGCGAATCGGATGGCTACACCTTC. Its translation: CSGSRDWGESDGYTF.

V gene TRBV18 combines with J gene TRBJ2-1, with TRBD2 identical over 7 bases. The CDR3 sequence is 17 residues long. Germline CDR1 is KGHSH and CDR2 is LQKENI. The J segment lost 4 bases and the V segment lost 5 bases, leaving 14 bases of the junction unmatched. The CDR3 spells CASSRGRAGWQYNEQFF. For the CDR3, the DNA is TGTGCCAGCTCAAGAGGGAGGGCGGGATGGCAATACAATGAGCAGTTCTTC.

This clone turned up a few times. This chain joins TRBV20-1 and TRBJ2-7, with 7 bases fitting TRBD2. The trim removed 8 bases at V and 5 bases at J, leaving 6 bases unmatched. This CDR3 has 11 amino acids. Germline V CDR1 and CDR2: DFQATT, SNEGSKA (reference sequence). CDR3 loop: CSPHSGHEQYF. CDR3 DNA sequence: TGCAGTCCCCATAGCGGGCACGAGCAGTACTTC.

The chain couples TRBV5-1 to TRBJ2-1; TRBD1 or TRBD2 may be the D gene (5 bases each). Trimming shortened V by 4 bases and J by 7 bases, and 24 bases separated the two germline ends. The CDR3 is made up of 17 amino acids. The germline CDR1 and CDR2 sequences are SGHRS and YFSETQ. The CDR3 reads CASSSGGWGPTVNEQFF. In nucleotides, the CDR3 is TGCGCCAGCAGCAGTGGCGGGTGGGGACCGACAGTTAATGAGCAGTTCTTC.

V gene TRBV28 combines with J gene TRBJ1-2; perhaps TRBD1 as D (6 bases). The V gene's germline CDR1 is MDHEN and CDR2 SYDVKM. V lost 8 bases, J lost 7 bases, and 17 bases lay in between. The CDR3 loop spans 13 amino acids. The CDR3 coding sequence is TGTGCCAGCTTCCCGGCAGGGGCCGGTGGCTACACCTTC. Amino acid sequence: CASFPAGAGGYTF.

This clone was detected only once. The CDR3 region has the DNA TGTGCCAGCAGCCAGCCTACCCAATCCGATACGCAGTATTTT. Translation gives CASSQPTQSDTQYF. The chain combines TRBV4-2 with TRBJ2-3; the D is unclear. V gave up 3 bases and J gave up 6 bases, with 13 bases separating them. From germline, CDR1 is LGHNA and CDR2 YNFKEQ. The CDR3 consists of 14 residues.

There are a few counts of this clone. The chain employs TRBV20-1 and TRBJ2-7; unclear D gene. The CDR3 runs to 11 residues. Looked up from germline, CDR1 is DFQATT and CDR2 is SNEGSKA (reference sequence). Between the trimmed V and J ends, which lost 1 base and 6 bases, there was a span of 7 bases. The CDR3 spells CSARGGTEQYF. The CDR3 DNA is TGCAGTGCTAGAGGAGGTACCGAGCAGTACTTC.

The V call is TRBV5-1, the J call TRBJ2-2; D call uncertain. The germline V gene encodes CDR1 SGHRS and CDR2 YFSETQ. Trimming removed 5 bases at V and 1 base at J, with 21 bases between. The CDR3 is 18 residues long. In DNA, the CDR3 is TGCGCCAGCAGTACCCAGCCCCTGTCGGGTCAGAACACCGGGGAGCTGTTTTTT. Protein: CASSTQPLSGQNTGELFF.

This chain uses TRBV25-1 with TRBJ1-2, with D unclear. Germline V gene sequence: CDR1 MGHDK, CDR2 SYGVNS. CDR3 size: 13 residues. V lost 7 bases, J lost 4 bases, and 13 bases lay in between. Here the CDR3 reads CASNGEVAYGYTF. In nucleotides, the CDR3 is TGTGCCAGCAACGGGGAGGTCGCCTATGGCTACACCTTC.

The chain uses TRBV5-3 and TRBJ2-5; 7 bases line up with TRBD2. TRBV5-3 is placed among ORFs of uncertain function. J was trimmed by 1 base and V by 5 bases; bases with no gene match: 8. The CDR3 has 15 amino acids. CDR3 sequence reads: CARRSASGPQETQYF. The CDR3 nucleotides read TGTGCCAGAAGGTCCGCTAGCGGCCCCCAAGAGACCCAGTACTTC.

V is TRBV7-9 and J is TRBJ2-7; D remains ambiguous. With 0 bases removed from V and 0 bases from J, the gap between germline ends came to 9 bases. The germline CDR1 and CDR2 sequences are SEHNR and FQNEAQ (reference sequence). CDR3 size: 15 residues. The chain's CDR3 is CASSLAPSVSYEQYF. CDR3 nucleotide sequence: TGTGCCAGCAGCTTAGCGCCGTCAGTCTCCTACGAGCAGTACTTC.

The V call is TRBV10-3, the J call TRBJ2-7; D is unresolved. The CDR3 extends over 15 amino acids. Trimming shortened V by 3 bases and J by 3 bases, and 15 bases separated the two germline ends. Germline V gives CDR1 ENHRY, CDR2 SYGVKD. CDR3 sequence reads: CAISDGPSGNYEQYF. CDR3 DNA sequence: TGTGCCATCAGTGATGGGCCCTCCGGTAACTACGAGCAGTACTTC.

The J gene is TRBJ2-7, the V gene TRBV27, with D possibly matching TRBD1 (5 bases). The V end was cut by 3 bases, the J end by 4 bases, with 10 bases between. CDR1 and CDR2 (germline): MNHEY, SMNVEV (reference sequence). The CDR3 is 13 amino acids. As DNA, the CDR3 is TGTGCCAGCAGTTTTCAGGGTCCTTACGAGCAGTACTTC. It specifies CASSFQGPYEQYF.

The gene calls are TRBV19 and TRBJ2-5, with TRBD2 matching over 7 bases. Trimming took 5 bases from V and 3 from J; bases not matched to a gene: 6. The CDR3 extends over 14 amino acids. Germline loops: CDR1 LNHDA, CDR2 SQIVND (reference sequence). The DNA of the CDR3 is TGTGCCAGTAGTCCCACGGGGGGAGAAGAGACCCAGTACTTC. Translating gives CASSPTGGEETQYF.